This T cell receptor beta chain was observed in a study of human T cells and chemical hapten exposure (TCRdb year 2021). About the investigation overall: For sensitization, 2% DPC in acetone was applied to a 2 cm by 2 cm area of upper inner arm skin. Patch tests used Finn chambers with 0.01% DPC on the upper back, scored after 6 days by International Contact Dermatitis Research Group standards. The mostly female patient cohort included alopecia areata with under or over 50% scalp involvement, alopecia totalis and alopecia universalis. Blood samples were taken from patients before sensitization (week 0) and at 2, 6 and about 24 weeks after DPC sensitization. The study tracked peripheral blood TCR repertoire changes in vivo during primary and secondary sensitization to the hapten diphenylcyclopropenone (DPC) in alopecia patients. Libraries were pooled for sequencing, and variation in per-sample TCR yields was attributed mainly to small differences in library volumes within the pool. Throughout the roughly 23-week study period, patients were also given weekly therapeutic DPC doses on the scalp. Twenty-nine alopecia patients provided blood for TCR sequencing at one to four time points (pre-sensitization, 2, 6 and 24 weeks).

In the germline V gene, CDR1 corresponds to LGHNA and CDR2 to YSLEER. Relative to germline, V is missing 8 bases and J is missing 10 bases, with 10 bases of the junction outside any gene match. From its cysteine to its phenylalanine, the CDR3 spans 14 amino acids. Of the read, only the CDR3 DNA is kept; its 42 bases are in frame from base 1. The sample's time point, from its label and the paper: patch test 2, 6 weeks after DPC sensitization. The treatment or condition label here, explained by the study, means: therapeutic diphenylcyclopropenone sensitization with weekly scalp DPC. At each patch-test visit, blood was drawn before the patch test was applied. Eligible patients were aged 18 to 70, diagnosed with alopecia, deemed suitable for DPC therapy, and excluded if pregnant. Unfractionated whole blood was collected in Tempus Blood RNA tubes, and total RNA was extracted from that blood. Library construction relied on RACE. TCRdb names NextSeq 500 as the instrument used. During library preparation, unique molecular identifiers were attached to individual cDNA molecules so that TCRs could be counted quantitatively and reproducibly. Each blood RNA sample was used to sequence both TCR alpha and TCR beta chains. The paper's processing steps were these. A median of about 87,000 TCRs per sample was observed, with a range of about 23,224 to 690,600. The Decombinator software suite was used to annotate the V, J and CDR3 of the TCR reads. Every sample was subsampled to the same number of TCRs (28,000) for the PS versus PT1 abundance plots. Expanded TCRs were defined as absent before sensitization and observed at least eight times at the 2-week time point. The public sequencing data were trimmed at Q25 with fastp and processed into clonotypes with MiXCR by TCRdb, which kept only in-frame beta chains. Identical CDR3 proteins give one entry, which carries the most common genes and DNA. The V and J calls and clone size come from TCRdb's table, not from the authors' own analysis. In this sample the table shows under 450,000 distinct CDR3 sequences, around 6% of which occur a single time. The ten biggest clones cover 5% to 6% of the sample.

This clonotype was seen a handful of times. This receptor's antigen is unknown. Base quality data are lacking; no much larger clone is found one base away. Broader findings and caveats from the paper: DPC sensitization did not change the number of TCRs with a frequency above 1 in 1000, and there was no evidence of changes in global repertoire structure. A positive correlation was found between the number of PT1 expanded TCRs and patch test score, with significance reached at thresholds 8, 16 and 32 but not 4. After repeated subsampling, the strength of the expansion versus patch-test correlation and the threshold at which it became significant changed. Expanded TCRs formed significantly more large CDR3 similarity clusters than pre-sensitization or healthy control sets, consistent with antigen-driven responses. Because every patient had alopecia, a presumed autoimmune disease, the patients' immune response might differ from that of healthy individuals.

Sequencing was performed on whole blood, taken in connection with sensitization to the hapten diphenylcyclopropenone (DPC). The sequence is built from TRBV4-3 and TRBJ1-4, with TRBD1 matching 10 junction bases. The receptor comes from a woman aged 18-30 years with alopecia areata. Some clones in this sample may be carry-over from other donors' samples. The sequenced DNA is TGCGCCAGCGGACAGGGGGTAGGTGAAGGAAAACTGTTTTTT. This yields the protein CASGQGVGEGKLFF.